The rows below give T cell receptor beta chains drawn from one sample of a study of blood T cell repertoires in COVID-19. Sequencing used immunoSEQ multiplex PCR; TCRdb keeps in-frame clones, though not all of them. The sample includes roughly 170,000 clones, about four fifths of them seen just once. Sequencing was done on a sample of peripheral blood. These receptors originate from a human donor in a cohort sampled during active COVID-19. Both conserved end residues are part of each CDR3. The D gene is left open where the match is weak. Rows give clone size only sometimes, using once, few, many, or a class for an expanded clone.

cdr3_aa: CASSPVQAGTQYF
cdr3_nt: TGTGCCAGCAGCCCCGTCCAGGCGGGGACCCAGTACTTC
clone_size: NA
cdr3_length: 13
v_call: TRBV5-5
j_call: TRBJ2-5
d_call: NA

cdr3_aa: CSASAGTGYGYTF
cdr3_nt: TGCAGTGCTAGTGCCGGGACAGGGTATGGCTACACCTTC
clone_size: NA
cdr3_length: 13
v_call: TRBV20-1
j_call: TRBJ1-2
d_call: TRBD1

cdr3_aa: CASTPGRGIAYEQYF
cdr3_nt: TGTGCCAGCACCCCCGGGCGGGGAATAGCCTACGAGCAGTACTTC
clone_size: NA
cdr3_length: 15
v_call: TRBV11-2
j_call: TRBJ2-7
d_call: NA

cdr3_aa: CASSYGQGRDEQFF
cdr3_nt: TGTGCCAGCAGCTACGGACAGGGAAGGGATGAGCAGTTCTTC
clone_size: NA
cdr3_length: 14
v_call: TRBV5-4
j_call: TRBJ2-1
d_call: TRBD1

cdr3_aa: CASTWTGPVNTEAFF
cdr3_nt: TGTGCCAGCACCTGGACAGGCCCGGTGAACACTGAAGCTTTCTTT
clone_size: NA
cdr3_length: 15
v_call: TRBV7-8
j_call: TRBJ1-1
d_call: TRBD1

cdr3_aa: CASSEGLAGEFWKRTQYF
cdr3_nt: TGTGCCAGCAGTGAGGGACTAGCGGGGGAGTTTTGGAAACGGACCCAGTACTTC
clone_size: NA
cdr3_length: 18
v_call: TRBV2
j_call: TRBJ2-5
d_call: TRBD2

cdr3_aa: CASSPLGADTEAFF
cdr3_nt: TGTGCCAGCAGCCCCCTGGGGGCGGACACTGAAGCTTTCTTT
clone_size: NA
cdr3_length: 14
v_call: TRBV3-1/TRBV3-2
j_call: TRBJ1-1
d_call: NA

cdr3_aa: CASSQDPHPGTGENSPLHF
cdr3_nt: TGCGCCAGCAGCCAAGATCCCCATCCCGGGACAGGAGAAAATTCACCCCTCCACTTT
clone_size: NA
cdr3_length: 19
v_call: TRBV4-1
j_call: TRBJ1-6
d_call: TRBD1

cdr3_aa: CASSSPIRGVTNEQYF
cdr3_nt: TGTGCCAGCAGCTCACCTATCCGGGGGGTGACAAACGAGCAGTACTTC
clone_size: NA
cdr3_length: 16
v_call: TRBV27
j_call: TRBJ2-7
d_call: TRBD2

cdr3_aa: CASRPQALAKNIQYF
cdr3_nt: TGTGCCAGTAGACCTCAGGCACTAGCCAAAAACATTCAGTACTTC
clone_size: NA
cdr3_length: 15
v_call: TRBV19
j_call: TRBJ2-4
d_call: NA

cdr3_aa: CASSQFVGAAYNEQFF
cdr3_nt: TGCGCCAGCAGCCAATTTGTGGGGGCCGCCTACAATGAGCAGTTCTTC
clone_size: NA
cdr3_length: 16
v_call: TRBV4-1
j_call: TRBJ2-1
d_call: NA

cdr3_aa: CASSLSQEHGYTF
cdr3_nt: TGTGCCAGCAGTTTGTCCCAGGAACATGGCTACACCTTC
clone_size: NA
cdr3_length: 13
v_call: TRBV6-2/TRBV6-3
j_call: TRBJ1-2
d_call: NA

cdr3_aa: CSVRAGRAMNTEAFF
cdr3_nt: TGCAGCGTCCGTGCAGGGAGGGCCATGAACACTGAAGCTTTCTTT
clone_size: once
cdr3_length: 15
v_call: TRBV29-1
j_call: TRBJ1-1
d_call: NA

cdr3_aa: CASSAGTGPYEQYF
cdr3_nt: TGTGCCAGCAGTGCCGGGACAGGGCCCTACGAGCAGTACTTC
clone_size: NA
cdr3_length: 14
v_call: TRBV9
j_call: TRBJ2-7
d_call: TRBD1

cdr3_aa: CASSDWDRANAF
cdr3_nt: TGTGCCAGCAGTGACTGGGACAGGGCTAACGCCTTC
clone_size: NA
cdr3_length: 12
v_call: TRBV2
j_call: TRBJ1-2
d_call: TRBD1

cdr3_aa: CASRPGVWPGYTF
cdr3_nt: TGTGCCAGTAGGCCCGGGGTATGGCCTGGCTACACCTTC
clone_size: few
cdr3_length: 13
v_call: TRBV19
j_call: TRBJ1-2
d_call: NA

cdr3_aa: CASSENGGLGTDTQYF
cdr3_nt: TGTGCCAGCAGCGAAAATGGGGGGTTGGGCACAGATACGCAGTATTTT
clone_size: NA
cdr3_length: 16
v_call: TRBV7-3
j_call: TRBJ2-3
d_call: NA

cdr3_aa: CAISDRGDNEQFF
cdr3_nt: TGTGCCATCAGTGACAGGGGGGATAATGAGCAGTTCTTC
clone_size: NA
cdr3_length: 13
v_call: TRBV10-3
j_call: TRBJ2-1
d_call: NA

cdr3_aa: CASSYSPVNTEAFF
cdr3_nt: TGTGCCAGCAGTTACTCTCCGGTGAACACTGAAGCTTTCTTT
clone_size: NA
cdr3_length: 14
v_call: TRBV6-6
j_call: TRBJ1-1
d_call: NA

cdr3_aa: CAWSAVSGGVYEQYF
cdr3_nt: TGTGCCTGGAGTGCGGTTAGCGGGGGAGTTTACGAGCAGTACTTC
clone_size: NA
cdr3_length: 15
v_call: TRBV30
j_call: TRBJ2-7
d_call: TRBD2

cdr3_aa: CASRTGNQPQHF
cdr3_nt: TGTGCCAGCAGGACAGGGAATCAGCCCCAGCATTTT
clone_size: NA
cdr3_length: 12
v_call: TRBV16
j_call: TRBJ1-5
d_call: TRBD1

cdr3_aa: CASRSGLAGAPYEQYF
cdr3_nt: TGTGCCAGCAGATCCGGACTAGCGGGGGCTCCCTACGAGCAGTACTTC
clone_size: few
cdr3_length: 16
v_call: TRBV7-9
j_call: TRBJ2-7
d_call: TRBD2

cdr3_aa: CASGFGAGGDPGELFF
cdr3_nt: TGTGCTAGTGGTTTTGGAGCGGGTGGGGACCCCGGGGAGCTGTTTTTT
clone_size: NA
cdr3_length: 16
v_call: TRBV12-5
j_call: TRBJ2-2
d_call: NA

cdr3_aa: CASSLVDQILAKNIQYF
cdr3_nt: TGTGCCAGCAGCTTAGTCGATCAGATCCTAGCCAAAAACATTCAGTACTTC
clone_size: NA
cdr3_length: 17
v_call: TRBV7-6
j_call: TRBJ2-4
d_call: NA

cdr3_aa: CASNTGLSYEQYF
cdr3_nt: TGTGCCAGCAATACGGGGTTATCCTACGAGCAGTACTTC
clone_size: NA
cdr3_length: 13
v_call: TRBV2
j_call: TRBJ2-7
d_call: NA

cdr3_aa: CASSQDEQGGVTDTQYF
cdr3_nt: TGCGCCAGCAGCCAAGATGAACAGGGGGGTGTTACAGATACGCAGTATTTT
clone_size: NA
cdr3_length: 17
v_call: TRBV4-1
j_call: TRBJ2-3
d_call: TRBD1

cdr3_aa: CASSLAYAGGTHYEQYF
cdr3_nt: TGTGCCAGCAGCTTAGCCTATGCGGGGGGCACACACTACGAGCAGTACTTC
clone_size: NA
cdr3_length: 17
v_call: TRBV7-8
j_call: TRBJ2-7
d_call: TRBD2

cdr3_aa: CASSKDRGYSYEQYF
cdr3_nt: TGTGCCAGCAGCAAGGACAGGGGCTACTCCTACGAGCAGTACTTC
clone_size: once
cdr3_length: 15
v_call: TRBV2
j_call: TRBJ2-7
d_call: TRBD1

cdr3_aa: CASSLESGHPTGWQPQHF
cdr3_nt: TGTGCCAGCAGCTTAGAGAGCGGGCATCCTACGGGGTGGCAGCCCCAGCATTTT
clone_size: NA
cdr3_length: 18
v_call: TRBV7-2
j_call: TRBJ1-5
d_call: NA

cdr3_aa: CASSITIRQEQFF
cdr3_nt: TGTGCCAGCAGTATCACTATAAGACAGGAGCAGTTCTTC
clone_size: NA
cdr3_length: 13
v_call: TRBV6-5
j_call: TRBJ2-1
d_call: NA

cdr3_aa: CASSEVLNYLSYEQYF
cdr3_nt: TGTGCCAGCAGTGAGGTTTTGAACTACCTCTCCTACGAGCAGTACTTC
clone_size: NA
cdr3_length: 16
v_call: TRBV6-1
j_call: TRBJ2-7
d_call: NA

cdr3_aa: CASSSGGYEQYF
cdr3_nt: TGTGCCAGCAGTTCGGGGGGCTACGAGCAGTACTTC
clone_size: NA
cdr3_length: 12
v_call: TRBV6-5
j_call: TRBJ2-7
d_call: TRBD2

cdr3_aa: CASSWTGQADEQFF
cdr3_nt: TGTGCCAGCAGCTGGACGGGACAGGCGGATGAGCAGTTCTTC
clone_size: NA
cdr3_length: 14
v_call: TRBV7-9
j_call: TRBJ2-1
d_call: TRBD1

cdr3_aa: CASSLAGDTDTQYF
cdr3_nt: TGCGCCAGCAGCTTAGCGGGGGACACAGATACGCAGTATTTT
clone_size: NA
cdr3_length: 14
v_call: TRBV5-1
j_call: TRBJ2-3
d_call: TRBD2

cdr3_aa: CASSPRQTGLEAFF
cdr3_nt: TGTGCCAGCTCACCTCGGCAGACAGGGTTGGAAGCTTTCTTT
clone_size: NA
cdr3_length: 14
v_call: TRBV18
j_call: TRBJ1-1
d_call: TRBD1

cdr3_aa: CASSVGSGNQPQHF
cdr3_nt: TGTGCCAGCAGCGTAGGTTCGGGGAATCAGCCCCAGCATTTT
clone_size: NA
cdr3_length: 14
v_call: TRBV9
j_call: TRBJ1-5
d_call: NA

cdr3_aa: CASSLAFYRGATPTDTQYF
cdr3_nt: TGTGCCAGCAGCTTAGCATTTTACCGGGGGGCCACTCCCACAGATACGCAGTATTTT
clone_size: NA
cdr3_length: 19
v_call: TRBV7-9
j_call: TRBJ2-3
d_call: NA

cdr3_aa: CAISPHSAQPQHF
cdr3_nt: TGTGCCATCAGCCCTCACAGTGCTCAGCCCCAGCATTTT
clone_size: NA
cdr3_length: 13
v_call: TRBV10-3
j_call: TRBJ1-5
d_call: NA

cdr3_aa: CASSSPDRGLSEAFF
cdr3_nt: TGTGCCAGCAGCTCCCCCGACAGGGGGCTATCTGAAGCTTTCTTT
clone_size: NA
cdr3_length: 15
v_call: TRBV7-9
j_call: TRBJ1-1
d_call: TRBD1

cdr3_aa: CASRSAGGSNEQFF
cdr3_nt: TGCGCCAGCAGATCTGCGGGGGGCAGCAATGAGCAGTTCTTC
clone_size: few
cdr3_length: 14
v_call: TRBV5-1
j_call: TRBJ2-1
d_call: TRBD2

cdr3_aa: CASRGGLSTDTQYF
cdr3_nt: TGTGCCAGCAGAGGGGGATTAAGCACAGATACGCAGTATTTT
clone_size: NA
cdr3_length: 14
v_call: TRBV6-5
j_call: TRBJ2-3
d_call: NA

cdr3_aa: CASSLERSGELFF
cdr3_nt: TGCGCCAGCAGCTTGGAGAGGAGCGGGGAGCTGTTTTTT
clone_size: NA
cdr3_length: 13
v_call: TRBV5-1
j_call: TRBJ2-2
d_call: NA

cdr3_aa: CASSLAAGRNYEQYF
cdr3_nt: TGTGCCAGCAGCTTGGCCGCGGGGCGAAACTACGAGCAGTACTTC
clone_size: NA
cdr3_length: 15
v_call: TRBV5-8
j_call: TRBJ2-7
d_call: NA

cdr3_aa: CASTSGTGFQETQYF
cdr3_nt: TGTGCCAGTACGTCCGGGACAGGGTTCCAAGAGACCCAGTACTTC
clone_size: once
cdr3_length: 15
v_call: TRBV19
j_call: TRBJ2-5
d_call: TRBD1

cdr3_aa: CASSSSTEMNTEAFF
cdr3_nt: TGTGCCAGCTCATCTTCGACAGAGATGAACACTGAAGCTTTCTTT
clone_size: NA
cdr3_length: 15
v_call: TRBV18
j_call: TRBJ1-1
d_call: NA

cdr3_aa: CASSVADRGSPLHF
cdr3_nt: TGTGCCAGCAGCGTAGCTGACAGGGGTTCACCCCTCCACTTT
clone_size: NA
cdr3_length: 14
v_call: TRBV9
j_call: TRBJ1-6
d_call: TRBD1

cdr3_aa: CASSSYRGDEQYF
cdr3_nt: TGTGCCAGCAGTTCGTACCGCGGGGACGAGCAGTACTTC
clone_size: NA
cdr3_length: 13
v_call: TRBV12-3/TRBV12-4
j_call: TRBJ2-7
d_call: NA

cdr3_aa: CASQGAQGGELFF
cdr3_nt: TGTGCCAGTCAGGGGGCGCAGGGCGGGGAGCTGTTTTTT
clone_size: NA
cdr3_length: 13
v_call: TRBV2
j_call: TRBJ2-2
d_call: TRBD1

cdr3_aa: CASRELTRAEGTYEQYF
cdr3_nt: TGTGCCAGCAGGGAACTTACTAGGGCGGAGGGCACCTACGAGCAGTACTTC
clone_size: NA
cdr3_length: 17
v_call: TRBV2
j_call: TRBJ2-7
d_call: NA

cdr3_aa: CASSPQRANTGELFF
cdr3_nt: TGTGCCAGCAGCCCCCAGCGGGCGAACACCGGGGAGCTGTTTTTT
clone_size: NA
cdr3_length: 15
v_call: TRBV11-1
j_call: TRBJ2-2
d_call: NA

cdr3_aa: CASSQDLPRQGAYQPQHF
cdr3_nt: TGTGCCAGCAGCCAAGATCTCCCTAGACAGGGGGCCTATCAGCCCCAGCATTTT
clone_size: NA
cdr3_length: 18
v_call: TRBV4-2
j_call: TRBJ1-5
d_call: TRBD1

cdr3_aa: CASSESRDYGYTF
cdr3_nt: TGCGCCAGCAGTGAGTCACGGGACTATGGCTACACCTTC
clone_size: NA
cdr3_length: 13
v_call: TRBV10-2
j_call: TRBJ1-2
d_call: NA

cdr3_aa: CASSLGGADYGYTF
cdr3_nt: TGTGCCAGCAGCTTAGGCGGGGCTGACTATGGCTACACCTTC
clone_size: NA
cdr3_length: 14
v_call: TRBV7-9
j_call: TRBJ1-2
d_call: NA

cdr3_aa: CASSLVGSQGIYGYTF
cdr3_nt: TGTGCCAGCAGCTTAGTGGGCTCACAGGGGATCTATGGCTACACCTTC
clone_size: NA
cdr3_length: 16
v_call: TRBV11-2
j_call: TRBJ1-2
d_call: TRBD1

cdr3_aa: CASSEYPISTGVYTEAFF
cdr3_nt: TGTGCCAGCAGTGAATACCCCATATCGACAGGGGTTTACACTGAAGCTTTCTTT
clone_size: NA
cdr3_length: 18
v_call: TRBV6-1
j_call: TRBJ1-1
d_call: TRBD1

cdr3_aa: CASSRDREMGGYTF
cdr3_nt: TGTGCCAGCAGTAGGGACAGGGAAATGGGTGGCTACACCTTC
clone_size: NA
cdr3_length: 14
v_call: TRBV5-4
j_call: TRBJ1-2
d_call: TRBD1

cdr3_aa: CSVAVRTRGTDTQYF
cdr3_nt: TGCAGCGTTGCGGTTAGGACACGCGGCACAGATACGCAGTATTTT
clone_size: NA
cdr3_length: 15
v_call: TRBV29-1
j_call: TRBJ2-3
d_call: NA

cdr3_aa: CASIQWGGGGYTF
cdr3_nt: TGTGCCAGCATCCAATGGGGAGGAGGAGGCTACACCTTC
clone_size: NA
cdr3_length: 13
v_call: TRBV6-5
j_call: TRBJ1-2
d_call: NA